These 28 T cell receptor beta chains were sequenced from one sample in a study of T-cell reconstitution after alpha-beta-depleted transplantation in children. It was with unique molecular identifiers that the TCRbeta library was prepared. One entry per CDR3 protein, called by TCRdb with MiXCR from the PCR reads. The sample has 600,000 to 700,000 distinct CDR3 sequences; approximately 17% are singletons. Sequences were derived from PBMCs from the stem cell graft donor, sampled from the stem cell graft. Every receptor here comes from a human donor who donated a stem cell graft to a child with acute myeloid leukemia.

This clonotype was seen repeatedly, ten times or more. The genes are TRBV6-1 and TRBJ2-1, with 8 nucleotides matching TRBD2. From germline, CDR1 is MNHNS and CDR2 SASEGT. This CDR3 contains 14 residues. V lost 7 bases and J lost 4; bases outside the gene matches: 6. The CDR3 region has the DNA TGTGCCAGCATCCCCCTAGCGGGTTACAATGAGCAGTTCTTC. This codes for CASIPLAGYNEQFF.

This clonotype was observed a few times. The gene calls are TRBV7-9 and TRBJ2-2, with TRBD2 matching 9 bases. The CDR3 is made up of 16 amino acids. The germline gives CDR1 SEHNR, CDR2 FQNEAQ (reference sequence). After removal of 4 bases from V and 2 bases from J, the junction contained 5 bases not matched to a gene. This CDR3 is CASSSLAGSNTGELFF. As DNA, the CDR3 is TGTGCCAGCAGCTCGCTAGCGGGGTCTAACACCGGGGAGCTGTTTTTT.

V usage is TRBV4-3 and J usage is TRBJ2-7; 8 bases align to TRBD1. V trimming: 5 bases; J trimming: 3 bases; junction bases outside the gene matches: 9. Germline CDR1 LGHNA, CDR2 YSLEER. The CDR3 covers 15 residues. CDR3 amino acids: CASSKSPGGHYEQYF. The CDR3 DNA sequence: TGCGCCAGCAGCAAATCCCCAGGGGGCCACTACGAGCAGTACTTC.

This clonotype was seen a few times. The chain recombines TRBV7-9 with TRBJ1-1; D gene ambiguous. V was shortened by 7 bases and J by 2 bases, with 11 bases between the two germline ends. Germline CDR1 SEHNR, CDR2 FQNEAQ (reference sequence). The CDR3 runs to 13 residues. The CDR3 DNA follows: TGTGCCAGCAAAGGCAGGATCAACACTGAAGCTTTCTTT. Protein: CASKGRINTEAFF.

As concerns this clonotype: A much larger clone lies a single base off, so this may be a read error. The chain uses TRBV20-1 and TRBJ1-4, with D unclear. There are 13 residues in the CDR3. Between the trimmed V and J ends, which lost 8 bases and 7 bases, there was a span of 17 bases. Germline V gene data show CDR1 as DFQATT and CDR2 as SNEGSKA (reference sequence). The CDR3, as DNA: TGCAGTCCTCAAGGGAGGTTCGGTGAAAAACTGTTTTTT. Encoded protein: CSPQGRFGEKLFF.

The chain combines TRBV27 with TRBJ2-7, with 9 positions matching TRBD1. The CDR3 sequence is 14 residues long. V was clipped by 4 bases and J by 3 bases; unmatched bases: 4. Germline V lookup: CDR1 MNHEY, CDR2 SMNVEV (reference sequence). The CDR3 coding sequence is TGTGCCAGCAGTTCATCGGGACAGGGCTACGAGCAGTACTTC. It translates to CASSSSGQGYEQYF.

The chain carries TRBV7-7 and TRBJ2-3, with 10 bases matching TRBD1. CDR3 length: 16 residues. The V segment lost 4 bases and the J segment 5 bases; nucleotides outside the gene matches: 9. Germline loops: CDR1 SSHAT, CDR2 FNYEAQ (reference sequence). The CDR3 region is CASSSRDRGMGDTQYF. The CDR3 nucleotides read TGTGCCAGCAGCTCCCGGGACAGGGGCATGGGAGATACGCAGTATTTT.

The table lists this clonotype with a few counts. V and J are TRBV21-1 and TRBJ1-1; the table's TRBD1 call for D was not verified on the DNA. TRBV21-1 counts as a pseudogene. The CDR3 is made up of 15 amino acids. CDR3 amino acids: CASSRGRWEVTEAFF. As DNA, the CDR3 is TGTGCCAGCAGCAGGGGGCGGTGGGAAGTTACTGAAGCTTTCTTT.

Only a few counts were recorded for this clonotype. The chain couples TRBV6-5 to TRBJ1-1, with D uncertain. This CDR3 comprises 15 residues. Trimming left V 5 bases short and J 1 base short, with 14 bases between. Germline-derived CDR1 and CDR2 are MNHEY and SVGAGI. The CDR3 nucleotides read TGTGCCAGCAGTCCCTCGGAGCGGCCGAACACTGAAGCTTTCTTT. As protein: CASSPSERPNTEAFF.

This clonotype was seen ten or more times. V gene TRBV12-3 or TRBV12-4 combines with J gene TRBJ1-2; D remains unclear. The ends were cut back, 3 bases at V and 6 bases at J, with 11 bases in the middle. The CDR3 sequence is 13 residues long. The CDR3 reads CASSLMVADGYTF. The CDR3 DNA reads TGTGCCAGCAGTTTGATGGTAGCGGATGGCTACACCTTC.

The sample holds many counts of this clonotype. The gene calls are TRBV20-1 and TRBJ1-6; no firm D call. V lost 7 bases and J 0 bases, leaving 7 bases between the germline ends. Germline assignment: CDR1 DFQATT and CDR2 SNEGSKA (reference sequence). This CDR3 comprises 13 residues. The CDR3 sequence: CSGESSYNSPLHF. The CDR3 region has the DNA TGCAGTGGGGAGAGCTCCTATAATTCACCCCTCCACTTT.

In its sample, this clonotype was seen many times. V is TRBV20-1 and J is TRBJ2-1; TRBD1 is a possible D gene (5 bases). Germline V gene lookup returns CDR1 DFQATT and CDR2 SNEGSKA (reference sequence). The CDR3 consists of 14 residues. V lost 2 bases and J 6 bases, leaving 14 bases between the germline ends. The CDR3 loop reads CSARSRERGNEQFF. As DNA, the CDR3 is TGCAGTGCTAGATCCAGGGAAAGAGGCAATGAGCAGTTCTTC.

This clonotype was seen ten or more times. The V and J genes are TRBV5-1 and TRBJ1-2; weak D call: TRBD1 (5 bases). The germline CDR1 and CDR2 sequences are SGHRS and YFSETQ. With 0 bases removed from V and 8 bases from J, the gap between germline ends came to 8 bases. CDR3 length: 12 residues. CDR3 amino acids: CASSLVGDGYTF. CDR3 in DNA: TGCGCCAGCAGCTTGGTCGGGGACGGCTACACCTTC.

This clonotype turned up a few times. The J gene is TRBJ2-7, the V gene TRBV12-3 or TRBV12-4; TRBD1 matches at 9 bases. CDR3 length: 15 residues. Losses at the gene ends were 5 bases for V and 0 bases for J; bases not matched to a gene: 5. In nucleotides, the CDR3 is TGTGCCAGCAGTAATGACAGGGGGACCTCCTACGAGCAGTACTTC. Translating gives CASSNDRGTSYEQYF.

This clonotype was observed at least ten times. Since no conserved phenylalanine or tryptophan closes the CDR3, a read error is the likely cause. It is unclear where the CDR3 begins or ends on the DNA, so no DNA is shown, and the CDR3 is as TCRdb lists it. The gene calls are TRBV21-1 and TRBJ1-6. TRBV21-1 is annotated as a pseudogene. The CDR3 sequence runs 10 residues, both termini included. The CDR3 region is CASSRSDPES.

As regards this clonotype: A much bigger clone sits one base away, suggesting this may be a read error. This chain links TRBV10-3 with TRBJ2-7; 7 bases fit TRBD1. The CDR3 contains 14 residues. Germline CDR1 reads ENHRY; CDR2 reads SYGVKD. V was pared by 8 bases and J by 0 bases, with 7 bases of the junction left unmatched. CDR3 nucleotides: TGTGCCATCGGCACAGGGGATTTCTCCTACGAGCAGTACTTC. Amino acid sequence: CAIGTGDFSYEQYF.

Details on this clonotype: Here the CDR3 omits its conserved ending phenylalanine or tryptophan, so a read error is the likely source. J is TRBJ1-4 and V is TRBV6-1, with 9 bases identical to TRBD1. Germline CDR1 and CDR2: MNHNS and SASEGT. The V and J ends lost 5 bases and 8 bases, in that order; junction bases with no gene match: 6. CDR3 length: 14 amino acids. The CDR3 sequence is CASSRTGVGEKLFS. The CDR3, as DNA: TGTGCCAGCAGTCGGACAGGGGTCGGAGAAAAACTGTTTTCT.

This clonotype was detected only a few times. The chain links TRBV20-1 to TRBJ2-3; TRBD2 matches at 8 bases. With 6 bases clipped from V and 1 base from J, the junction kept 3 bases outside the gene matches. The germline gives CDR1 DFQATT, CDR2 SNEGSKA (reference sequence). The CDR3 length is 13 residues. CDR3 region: CSALAVGTDTQYF. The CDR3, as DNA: TGCAGTGCACTAGCGGTGGGCACAGATACGCAGTATTTT.

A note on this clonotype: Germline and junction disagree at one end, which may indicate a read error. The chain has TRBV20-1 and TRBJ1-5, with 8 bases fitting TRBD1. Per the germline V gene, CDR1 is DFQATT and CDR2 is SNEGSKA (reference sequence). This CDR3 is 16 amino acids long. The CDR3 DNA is TGCTGTGCTAGCCCCTCGACAGGGGTAAGCAATCAGCCCCAGCATTTT. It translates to CCASPSTGVSNQPQHF.

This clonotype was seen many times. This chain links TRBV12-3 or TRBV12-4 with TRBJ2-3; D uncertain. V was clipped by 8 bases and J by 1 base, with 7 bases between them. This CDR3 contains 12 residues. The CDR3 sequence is CASGPRTDTQYF. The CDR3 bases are TGTGCCAGCGGACCCCGCACAGATACGCAGTATTTT.

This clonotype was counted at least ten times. For the CDR3, the DNA is TGCGCCAGCAGCTTGCGTGGGGCAGGAGATACGCAGTATTTT. The encoded protein is CASSLRGAGDTQYF. The chain recombines TRBV5-1 with TRBJ2-3; D perhaps matches TRBD1 (5 bases). This CDR3 has 14 residues. Trimming pared 1 base from V and 5 bases from J, leaving 11 bases between. In germline, CDR1 is SGHRS, CDR2 YFSETQ.

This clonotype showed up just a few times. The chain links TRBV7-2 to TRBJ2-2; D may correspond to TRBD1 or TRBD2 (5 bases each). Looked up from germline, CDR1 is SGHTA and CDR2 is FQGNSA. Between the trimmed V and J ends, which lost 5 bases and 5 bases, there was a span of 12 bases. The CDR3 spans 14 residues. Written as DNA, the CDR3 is TGTGCCAGCAGCCGAGGGGTGAAGACCGGGGAGCTGTTTTTT. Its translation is CASSRGVKTGELFF. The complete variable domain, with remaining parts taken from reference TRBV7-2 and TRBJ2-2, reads GAGVSQSPSNKVTEKGKDVELRCDPISGHTALYWYRQSLGQGLEFLIYFQGNSAPDKSGLPSDRFSAERTGGSVSTLTIQRTQQEDSAVYLCASSRGVKTGELFFGEGSRLTVL.

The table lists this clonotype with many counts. This chain's CDR3 is CASSSYSDLVSTEAFF. The CDR3 DNA reads TGTGCCAGCAGTTCCTACAGCGACTTGGTGAGCACTGAAGCTTTCTTT. The V call is TRBV12-3 or TRBV12-4, the J call TRBJ1-1; D remains unclear. There are 16 residues in the CDR3. V lost 4 bases to trimming and J lost 4 bases, with 19 bases between them.

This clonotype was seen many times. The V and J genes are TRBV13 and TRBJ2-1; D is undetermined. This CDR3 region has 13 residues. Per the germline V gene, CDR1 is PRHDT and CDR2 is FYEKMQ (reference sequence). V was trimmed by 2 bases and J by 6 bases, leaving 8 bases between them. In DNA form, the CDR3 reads TGTGCCAGCAGCTTAAGCATGGGCAATGAGCAGTTCTTC. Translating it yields CASSLSMGNEQFF. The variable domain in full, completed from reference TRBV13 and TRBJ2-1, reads AAGVIQSPRHLIKEKRETATLKCYPIPRHDTVYWYQQGPGQDPQFLISFYEKMQSDKGSIPDRFSAQQFSDYHSELNMSSLELGDSALYFCASSLSMGNEQFFGPGTRLTVL.

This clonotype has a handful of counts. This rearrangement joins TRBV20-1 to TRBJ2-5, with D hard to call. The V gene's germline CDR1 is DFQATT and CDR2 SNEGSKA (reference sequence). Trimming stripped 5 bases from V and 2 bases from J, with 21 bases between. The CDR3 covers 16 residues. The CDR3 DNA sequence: TGCAGTGCTGCCCGCTTCTCGACCACTGAACAAGAGACCCAGTACTTC. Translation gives CSAARFSTTEQETQYF.

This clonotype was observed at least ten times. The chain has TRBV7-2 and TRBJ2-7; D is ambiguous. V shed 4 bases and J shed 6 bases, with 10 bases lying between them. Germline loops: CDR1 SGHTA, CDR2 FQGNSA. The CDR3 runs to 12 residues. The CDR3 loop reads CASSSVGPEQYF. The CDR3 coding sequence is TGTGCCAGCAGCTCGGTGGGCCCCGAGCAGTACTTC.

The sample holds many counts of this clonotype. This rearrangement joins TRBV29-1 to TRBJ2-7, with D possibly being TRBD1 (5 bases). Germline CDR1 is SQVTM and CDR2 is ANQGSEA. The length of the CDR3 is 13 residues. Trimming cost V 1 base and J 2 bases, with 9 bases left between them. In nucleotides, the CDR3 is TGCAGCGTTGAAGTCACAGGCACCTACGAGCAGTACTTC. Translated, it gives CSVEVTGTYEQYF.

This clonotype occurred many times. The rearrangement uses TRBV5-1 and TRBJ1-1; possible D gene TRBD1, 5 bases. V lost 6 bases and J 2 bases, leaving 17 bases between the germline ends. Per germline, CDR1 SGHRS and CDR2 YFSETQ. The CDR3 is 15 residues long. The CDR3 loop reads CASTKLGGENTEAFF. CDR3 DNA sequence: TGCGCCAGCACTAAATTGGGAGGGGAAAACACTGAAGCTTTCTTT. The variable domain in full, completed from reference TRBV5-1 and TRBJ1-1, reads KAGVTQTPRYLIKTRGQQVTLSCSPISGHRSVSWYQQTPGQGLQFLFEYFSETQRNKGNFPGRFSGRQFSNSRSEMNVSTLELGDSALYLCASTKLGGENTEAFFGQGTRLTVV.